This T cell receptor beta chain originates from a study of blood T cell repertoires in COVID-19. The wider study: Sites in the United States, Italy and Spain provided acute and convalescent COVID-19 samples. The analysed material was cDNA or gDNA that came from T cells, B-cell-depleted T cells, or PBMCs.

Source study methods: Reference gene primers were amplified, and this amplification served to estimate nucleated cell counts. Produced via immunoSEQ multiplex PCR; TCRdb's table is partial and in-frame only. That table is the source of V, J and clone size, and D and trimming were worked out from the DNA. The table includes some 200,000 clones, 84% detected once. Seattle enrolled patients during active infection and tracked them longitudinally. Germline V lookup: CDR1 ENHRY, CDR2 SYGVKD. V lost 5 bases, J lost 4 bases, and 15 bases lay in between. CDR3 length equals 14 residues. Sequenced material: peripheral blood. V gene TRBV10-3 combines with J gene TRBJ2-7; D is ambiguous. This receptor was identified in an elderly woman with COVID-19, enrolled during active disease. The CDR3 here is CAISSSPTWYEQYF. The CDR3 nucleotides are TGTGCCATCAGTAGTTCTCCCACTTGGTACGAGCAGTACTTC.